The 2 T cell receptor beta chains below come from one sample, sequenced in a study of blood T cell repertoires in COVID-19 (dated by TCRdb to about 2020). Libraries were made using the immunoSEQ multiplex PCR assay. The immuneACCESS repertoire file appears here via TCRdb, limited to in-frame rearrangements. These files lack a portion of the clones; in checked studies, under half of the deficit traces to unresolved V genes, and the cause of the others is not known. For this sample the table gives about 300,000 clones, of which 85% were detected only once. The top ten clonotypes cover 1.9% of the sample. The specimen was PBMCs or T cells enriched from blood (not recorded which). Receptors originate from a woman aged 25 to 39 who had been exposed to COVID-19.

The chain uses TRBV2 and TRBJ2-7; 9 bases match TRBD1. The germline V gene encodes CDR1 SNHLY and CDR2 FYNNEI. The CDR3 extends over 14 amino acids. V trimming: 3 bases; J trimming: 1 base; junction bases outside the gene matches: 1. In DNA form, the CDR3 reads TGTGCCAGCAGTGACGGGACAGGGTCCTACGAGCAGTACTTC. It yields the protein CASSDGTGSYEQYF.

This sequence joins TRBV30 and TRBJ2-5; no clear D gene. The V gene's germline CDR1 is GTSNPN and CDR2 SVGIG (reference sequence). This CDR3 has 12 residues. V lost 0 bases, J lost 7 bases, and 9 bases lay in between. The DNA for the CDR3 is TGTGCCTGGAGTGTATCGGTCGGGACCCAGTACTTC. It encodes CAWSVSVGTQYF.